This T cell receptor beta chain was identified in a study of CD8 T cell repertoires and HIV-1 epitope variants. Across the study: T cells were stimulated with Twenty-five Gag and Nef peptides separately. Control wells had CMV/EBV/flu peptides, negative Ebola AY9, or no peptide.

The CDR3 totals 13 residues. Germline loops: CDR1 SSHAT, CDR2 FNYEAQ (reference sequence). In this sample, this clone turned up a few times. Mismatch with germline at one junction end may stem from a read error. TCR beta CDR3 was sequenced at survey depth on immunoSEQ. This table comes from immunoSEQ multiplex PCR, and its TCRdb copy is limited to in-frame clones, with some not included. The table includes 80,000 to 95,000 clones, over 70% detected once. The receptor was derived from a male donor with HIV. Input material: uncultured baseline CD8+ T cells from peripheral blood mononuclear cells (PBMCs). The chain recombines TRBV7-7 with TRBJ2-5, with TRBD2 as a possible D gene (6 bases). CDR3 nucleotides: TGTGCTAGCAGCTTCGGAGGGATAGAGACCCAGTACTTC. Translated: CASSFGGIETQYF.